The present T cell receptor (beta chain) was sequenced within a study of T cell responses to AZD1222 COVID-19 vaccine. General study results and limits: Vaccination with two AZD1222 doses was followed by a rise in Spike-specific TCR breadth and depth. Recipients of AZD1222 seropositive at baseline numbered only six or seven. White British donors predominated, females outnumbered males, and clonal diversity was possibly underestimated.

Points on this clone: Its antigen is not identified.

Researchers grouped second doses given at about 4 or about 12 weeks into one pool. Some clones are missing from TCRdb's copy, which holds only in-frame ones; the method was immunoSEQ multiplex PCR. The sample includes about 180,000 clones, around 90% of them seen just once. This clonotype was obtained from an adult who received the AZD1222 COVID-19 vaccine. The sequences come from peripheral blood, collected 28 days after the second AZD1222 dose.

This CDR3 is CSANSDEQYF. CDR3 bases: TGCAGTGCGAACAGCGACGAGCAGTACTTC. V is TRBV20-1 and J is TRBJ2-7; D gene uncertain. The germline gives CDR1 DFQATT, CDR2 SNEGSKA (reference sequence). CDR3 length: 10 amino acids. The ends were cut back, 6 bases at V and 5 bases at J, with 8 bases in the middle.